This T cell receptor (beta chain) was recovered during a study of T cell changes during pregnancy in multiple sclerosis. This CDR3 is built from 13 residues. V lost 3 bases, J lost 5 bases, and 8 bases lay in between. Germline loops: CDR1 SGHDN, CDR2 FVKESK. Clones were sequenced by immunoSEQ multiplex PCR, and TCRdb holds only the in-frame ones, with some missing. The sample lists around 42,000 clones, 92% occurring once. This clonotype originated in a female donor with multiple sclerosis, enrolled in a pregnancy study. The starting material was CD4+ T cells from peripheral blood mononuclear cells, obtained in the third trimester of pregnancy. The chain is built from TRBV14 and TRBJ2-1; a possible D gene is TRBD2 (5 bases). Here the CDR3 DNA reads TGTGCCAGCAGCCAGTGGACTCACAATGAGCAGTTCTTC. Protein: CASSQWTHNEQFF.